These 2 T cell receptor beta chains share one sample of origin, sequenced in a study of blood T cell repertoires in COVID-19. Clones were sequenced by immunoSEQ multiplex PCR, and TCRdb holds only the in-frame ones, with some missing. The profile shows 400,000 or so clones, nearly 90% of them singletons. Sequencing was carried out using PBMCs or T cells enriched from blood (not recorded which). The receptors here all came from a middle-aged woman with acute COVID-19.

On this clone: The sample has other DNA sequences that encode this CDR3 too. J is TRBJ1-6 and V is TRBV12-3 or TRBV12-4, with D possibly TRBD1 on 6 matching bases. The V gene lost 5 bases and the J gene lost 7 bases, with 9 bases spanning the gap. The CDR3 runs 13 residues. The CDR3 bases are TGTGCCAGCAGTGGCACAGGGAATTCACCCCTCCACTTT. It encodes CASSGTGNSPLHF.

This clone was counted only a few times. V gene TRBV10-2 combines with J gene TRBJ2-2, with TRBD1 matching 11 bases. The CDR3 is made up of 15 amino acids. V dropped 5 bases and J dropped 7; count of bases not matched to a gene: 6. Germline V gene data show CDR1 as WSHSY and CDR2 as SAAADI. CDR3 in DNA: TGCGCCAGCAGTCTTGGACAGGGGGCCGGCGGGGAGCTGTTTTTT. It yields the protein CASSLGQGAGGELFF.